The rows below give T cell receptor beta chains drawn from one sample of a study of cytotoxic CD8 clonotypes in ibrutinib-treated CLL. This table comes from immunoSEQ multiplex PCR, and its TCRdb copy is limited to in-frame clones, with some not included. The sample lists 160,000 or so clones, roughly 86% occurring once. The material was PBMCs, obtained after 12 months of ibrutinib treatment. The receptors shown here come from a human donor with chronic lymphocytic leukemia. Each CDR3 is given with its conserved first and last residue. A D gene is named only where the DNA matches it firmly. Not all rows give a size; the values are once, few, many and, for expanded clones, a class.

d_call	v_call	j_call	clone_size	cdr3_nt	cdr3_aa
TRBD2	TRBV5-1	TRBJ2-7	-	TGCGCCAGCAGCCCGTCCCTAGCGGGGGCCTCCTATGAGCAGTACTTC	CASSPSLAGASYEQYF
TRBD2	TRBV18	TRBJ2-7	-	TGTGCCAGCTCACTCCCGGGGGGGACTTCCCGCTACGAGCAGTACTTC	CASSLPGGTSRYEQYF
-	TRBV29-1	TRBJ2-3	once	TGCAGCGTTGCGAACACCGTTACGAGCACAGATACGCAGTATTTT	CSVANTVTSTDTQYF
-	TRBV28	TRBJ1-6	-	TGTGCCAGCAGTTCACCTACAGGGATCAGATATTCACCCCTCCACTTT	CASSSPTGIRYSPLHF
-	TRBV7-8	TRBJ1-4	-	TGTGCCAGCAGCTTATTTGAAAAACTGTTTTTT	CASSLFEKLFF
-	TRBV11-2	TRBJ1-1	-	TGTGCCAGCAGCCGGGGGGGGACCCGGATGGAGGCTTTCTTT	CASSRGGTRMEAFF
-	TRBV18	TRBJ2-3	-	TGTGCCAGCTCACCAGGTTATTCTTCAGATACGCAGTATTTT	CASSPGYSSDTQYF
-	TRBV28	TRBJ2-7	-	TGTGCCAGCAGTTTAGGACAGCTGAGCTCCTACGAGCAGTACTTC	CASSLGQLSSYEQYF
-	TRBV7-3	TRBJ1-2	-	TGTGCCAGCAGCCCTCGGGCAGGGGTCGGCAAAGTTGGCTACACCTTC	CASSPRAGVGKVGYTF
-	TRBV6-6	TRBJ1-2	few	TGTGCCAGCAGTTACCCAGCACAGGGCGGGAACTATGGCTACACCTTC	CASSYPAQGGNYGYTF
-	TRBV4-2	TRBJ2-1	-	TGTGCCAGCAGCCAGCCCACAGGGAAGTTGGTCAATGAGCAGTTCTTC	CASSQPTGKLVNEQFF
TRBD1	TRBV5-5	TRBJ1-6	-	TGTGCCACGCAGGGACAGCTAAATTCACCCCTCCACTTT	CATQGQLNSPLHF
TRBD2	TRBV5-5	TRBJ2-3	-	TGTGCCAGCAGCTTGCGACTAGCGGGGACAGATACGCAGTATTTT	CASSLRLAGTDTQYF
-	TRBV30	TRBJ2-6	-	TGTGCTGCTGCCTCCAACGTCCTGACTTTC	CAAASNVLTF
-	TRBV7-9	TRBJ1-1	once	TGTGCCAGCAGCACCGGACAGAGGGGGACTGAAGCTTTCTTT	CASSTGQRGTEAFF
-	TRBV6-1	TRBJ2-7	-	TGTGCCATTTCATACAGGGAGTTGCCAATTTACGAGCAGTACTTC	CAISYRELPIYEQYF
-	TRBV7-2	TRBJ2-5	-	TGTGCCAGCAGCTTAGTCGGCCAAGAGACCCAGTACTTC	CASSLVGQETQYF
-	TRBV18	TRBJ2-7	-	TGTGCCAGCTCACCACTGGGACGTGGATACGAGCAGTACTTC	CASSPLGRGYEQYF
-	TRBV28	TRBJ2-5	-	TGTGCCAGCAGTACCCCTAAGGGACTCCAAGAGACCCAGTACTTC	CASSTPKGLQETQYF
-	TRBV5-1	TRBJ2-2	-	TGCGCCAGCAGCTTGGTTAGTCGCAGGGCAAACACCGGGGAGCTGTTTTTT	CASSLVSRRANTGELFF
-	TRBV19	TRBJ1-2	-	TGTGCCAGTAGTATGGGGACACCATACACCTTC	CASSMGTPYTF
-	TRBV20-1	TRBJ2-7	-	TGCAGTGCTAGTAGATCCTACGAGCAGTACTTC	CSASRSYEQYF
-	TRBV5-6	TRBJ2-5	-	TGTGCCAGCAGCTGGGGGGTCGTACAAGAGACCCAGTACTTC	CASSWGVVQETQYF
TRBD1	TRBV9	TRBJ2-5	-	TGTGCCAGCAGCGTAGCATTGGGGGACAGGGTACAAGAGACCCAGTACTTC	CASSVALGDRVQETQYF
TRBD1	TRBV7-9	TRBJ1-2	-	TGTGCCAGCAGCTTAGGGGCTTCGACAGGGGAGAAGGGCTACACCTTC	CASSLGASTGEKGYTF
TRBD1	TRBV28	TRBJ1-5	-	TGTGCCAGCAGTTTTATCGACAGGGGGCGAATGAATCAGCCCCAGCATTTT	CASSFIDRGRMNQPQHF
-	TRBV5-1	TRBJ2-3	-	TGCGCCAGCAGCTTGCAGGCTAGCACAGATACGCAGTATTTT	CASSLQASTDTQYF
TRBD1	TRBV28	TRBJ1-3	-	TGTGCCAGCAGGGATTCGGGGACAGGGGGAAACACCATATATTTT	CASRDSGTGGNTIYF
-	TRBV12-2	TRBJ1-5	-	TGTGCAAGTCGCTTGCCCCATGACAGGGGTAGCAATCAGCCCCAGCATTTT	CASRLPHDRGSNQPQHF
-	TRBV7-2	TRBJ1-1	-	TGTGCCAGCCATGCGAACACTGAAGCTTTCTTT	CASHANTEAFF
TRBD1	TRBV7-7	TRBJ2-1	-	TGTGCTAGCAGCCCAGCTATAACGGGACAGGGGTTCAATGAGCAGTTCTTC	CASSPAITGQGFNEQFF
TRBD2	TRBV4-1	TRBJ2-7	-	TGCGCCAGCAGCCAAGACCCCAGGCCGGGAGGGCGTCAGCAGTACTTC	CASSQDPRPGGRQQYF
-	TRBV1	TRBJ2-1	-	TGCACCAGCAGCCAAGATCGACTCCGGAGCCTTTTGGATGAGCAGTTCTTC	CTSSQDRLRSLLDEQFF
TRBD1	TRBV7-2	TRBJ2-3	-	TGTGCCAGCAGCAGGTCGACAGGGGCCCGGGATACGCAGTATTTT	CASSRSTGARDTQYF
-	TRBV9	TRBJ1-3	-	TGTGCCAGCAGCGGTAACTCTGGAAACACCATATATTTT	CASSGNSGNTIYF
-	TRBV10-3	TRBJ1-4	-	TGTGCCATCAGTGAGCCCAGAAATGAAAAACTGTTTTTT	CAISEPRNEKLFF
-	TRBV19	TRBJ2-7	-	TGTGCCAGTAGTGCCGCCGGTTTCTACGAGCAGTACTTC	CASSAAGFYEQYF
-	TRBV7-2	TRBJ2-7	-	TGTGCCAGCAGCCCAGGGGGACTAGGCCCCTACGAGCAGTACTTC	CASSPGGLGPYEQYF
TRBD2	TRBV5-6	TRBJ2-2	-	TGTGCCAGCAGCTTGTATGGACTAGCGGCCGGGGAGCTGTTTTTT	CASSLYGLAAGELFF
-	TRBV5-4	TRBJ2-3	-	TGTGCCAGCAGCTTGGACCAATCGAATGGAGATACGCAGTATTTT	CASSLDQSNGDTQYF
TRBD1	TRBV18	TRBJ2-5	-	TGTGCCAGCTCACCGGGACAGTTCACCAGAGAGACCCAGTACTTC	CASSPGQFTRETQYF
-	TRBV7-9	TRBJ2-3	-	TGTGCCAGCAGCTTAGCCGGGCCTTCCACAGATACGCAGTATTTT	CASSLAGPSTDTQYF